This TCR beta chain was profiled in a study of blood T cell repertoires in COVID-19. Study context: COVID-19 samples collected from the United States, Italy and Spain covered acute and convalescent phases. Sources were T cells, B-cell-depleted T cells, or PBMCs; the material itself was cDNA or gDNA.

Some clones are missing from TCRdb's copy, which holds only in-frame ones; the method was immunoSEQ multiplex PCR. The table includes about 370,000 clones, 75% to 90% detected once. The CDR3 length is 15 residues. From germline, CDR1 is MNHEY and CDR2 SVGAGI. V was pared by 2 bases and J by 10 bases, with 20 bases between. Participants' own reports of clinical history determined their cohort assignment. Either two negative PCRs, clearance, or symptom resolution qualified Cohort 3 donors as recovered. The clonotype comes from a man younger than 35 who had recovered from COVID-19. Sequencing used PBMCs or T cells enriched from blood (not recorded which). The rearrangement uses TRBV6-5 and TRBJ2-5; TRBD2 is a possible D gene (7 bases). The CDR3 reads CASSYPTGGSRIQYF. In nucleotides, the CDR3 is TGTGCCAGCAGTTACCCTACGGGGGGCTCCCGAATCCAGTACTTC.